The 28 T cell receptor beta chains below all came from one sample that was sequenced in a study of T cell responses to AZD1222 COVID-19 vaccine. Method: immunoSEQ multiplex PCR; TCRdb's copy keeps in-frame clones and lacks some. The sample has some 86,000 clones, approximately 78% seen once. The sequencing here drew on peripheral blood, taken on day 0 of AZD1222 vaccination. These TCRs come from an adult in good health.

This chain joins TRBV29-1 and TRBJ2-2; D gene unclear. V lost 7 bases, J lost 1 base, and 10 bases lay in between. Germline-derived CDR1 and CDR2 are SQVTM and ANQGSEA. The CDR3 is 13 amino acids. Written as DNA, the CDR3 is TGCAGCGCAAATAGAGGGAACACCGGGGAGCTGTTTTTT. It yields the protein CSANRGNTGELFF.

V is TRBV9 and J is TRBJ1-2; TRBD1 is a possible D gene (5 bases). Germline values: CDR1 SGDLS, CDR2 YYNGEE. This CDR3 is built from 14 residues. Trimming took 0 bases from V and 5 from J, leaving 11 bases between them. As DNA, the CDR3 is TGTGCCAGCAGCGTAGCCGTAGGGGAGTATGGCTACACCTTC. It codes for CASSVAVGEYGYTF.

The V and J genes are TRBV5-8 and TRBJ2-1; D is undetermined. CDR1 and CDR2 (germline): SGHTS, YDEGEE. Trimming left V 0 bases short and J 6 bases short, with 7 bases between. The CDR3 consists of 13 residues. For the CDR3, the DNA is TGTGCCAGCAGCTTGGGATTCACCAATGAGCAGTTCTTC. This translates into CASSLGFTNEQFF.

This clone was observed a handful of times. The J gene is TRBJ2-1, the V gene TRBV7-2; 9 nucleotides match TRBD2. CDR3 length: 14 residues. V lost 4 bases to trimming and J lost 6 bases; unmatched junction nucleotides: 4. The germline CDR1 and CDR2 sequences are SGHTA and FQGNSA. The DNA for the CDR3 is TGTGCCAGCAGCTCGGGACTAGCCCCCAATGAGCAGTTCTTC. Translating gives CASSSGLAPNEQFF.

This sequence joins TRBV27 and TRBJ2-7; D ambiguous. V was shortened by 0 bases and J by 7 bases, with 10 bases between the two germline ends. The CDR3 is 13 amino acids. Germline V gene lookup returns CDR1 MNHEY and CDR2 SMNVEV (reference sequence). CDR3 nucleotide sequence: TGTGCCAGCAGTTTATCGCTCGTGCGGGAGCAGTACTTC. Protein sequence: CASSLSLVREQYF.

The V gene is TRBV7-9, the J gene TRBJ1-1; D is perhaps TRBD1 (5 bases). Germline loops: CDR1 SEHNR, CDR2 FQNEAQ (reference sequence). V was trimmed by 3 bases and J by 5 bases, leaving 13 bases between them. The CDR3 is 14 residues long. CDR3 nucleotide sequence: TGTGCCAGCAGCTTCTCGGGAGGGGTAACTGAAGCTTTCTTT. Its translation is CASSFSGGVTEAFF.

J is TRBJ1-5 and V is TRBV19; TRBD1 is a possible D gene (6 bases). CDR3 size: 14 residues. The V end lost 4 bases, the J end lost 5 bases, and 12 bases lay between the germline ends. Per the germline V gene, CDR1 is LNHDA and CDR2 is SQIVND (reference sequence). The CDR3 reads CASSTGVGYQPQHF. The CDR3 DNA reads as TGTGCCAGTAGTACAGGGGTTGGATATCAGCCCCAGCATTTT.

The chain joins TRBV2 to TRBJ2-3, with a weak D call TRBD2 (6 bases). Between the trimmed V and J ends, which lost 4 bases and 2 bases, there was a span of 13 bases. Germline V gene sequence: CDR1 SNHLY, CDR2 FYNNEI. The CDR3 loop spans 15 amino acids. The DNA for the CDR3 is TGTGCCAGCAGTGTCTTTAGCGGAGACACAGATACGCAGTATTTT. It encodes CASSVFSGDTDTQYF.

The chain employs TRBV2 and TRBJ2-2; 12 bases fit TRBD2. This CDR3 region has 16 residues. Germline assignment: CDR1 SNHLY and CDR2 FYNNEI. The ends lost 8 bases at V and 5 bases at J; junction bases unmatched: 9. This CDR3 reads CASEPGLAGLTGELFF. CDR3 nucleotide sequence: TGTGCCAGCGAACCGGGACTAGCGGGTCTAACCGGGGAGCTGTTTTTT.

To note about this clone: Within the sample, other DNA sequences also encode this same CDR3. This sequence joins TRBV7-2 and TRBJ2-5; 9 nucleotides agree with TRBD1. The CDR3 runs 15 residues. Unmatched junction bases numbered 6, after V lost 2 bases and J lost 5 bases. Germline V CDR1 and CDR2: SGHTA, FQGNSA. The CDR3: CASSLFSDRGETQYF. The CDR3 coding sequence is TGTGCCAGCAGCTTATTTTCCGACAGGGGGGAGACCCAGTACTTC. Filled out from reference TRBV7-2 and TRBJ2-5, the complete variable domain reads GAGVSQSPSNKVTEKGKDVELRCDPISGHTALYWYRQSLGQGLEFLIYFQGNSAPDKSGLPSDRFSAERTGGSVSTLTIQRTQQEDSAVYLCASSLFSDRGETQYFGPGTRLLVL.

This clone was recorded only once. V and J are TRBV11-3 and TRBJ2-7; a possible D gene is TRBD1 (5 bases). The germline gives CDR1 SGHNT, CDR2 YENEEA. V lost 4 bases to trimming and J lost 5 bases, with 9 bases between them. This CDR3 is built from 12 residues. This CDR3 is CASSWQGNEQYF. The CDR3 DNA is TGTGCCAGCAGCTGGCAGGGTAACGAGCAGTACTTC.

The rearrangement uses TRBV7-9 and TRBJ1-1, with 10 bases that match TRBD1. Germline V gene data show CDR1 as SEHNR and CDR2 as FQNEAQ (reference sequence). CDR3 length: 12 residues. J lost 11 bases, V lost 6 bases, and 6 bases had no gene match. CDR3 bases: TGTGCCAGCAGGCCGGACAGGGGGATTGCTTTCTTT. This codes for CASRPDRGIAFF.

Only one count was recorded for this clone. This chain links TRBV5-4 with TRBJ1-1, with a possible D match to TRBD1 (5 bases). Germline V gene sequence: CDR1 SGHNT, CDR2 YYREEE (reference sequence). The CDR3 extends over 14 amino acids. Trimming cost V 4 bases and J 2 bases, with 12 bases left between them. The CDR3 reads CASSIGAANTEAFF. The CDR3 DNA reads TGTGCCAGCAGCATTGGGGCAGCAAACACTGAAGCTTTCTTT.

This chain uses TRBV3-1 (or the pseudogene TRBV3-2) with TRBJ2-5, with no clear D. Germline V CDR1 and CDR2: LGHDT, YNNKEL (reference sequence). V was trimmed by 1 base and J by 2 bases, leaving 5 bases between them. This CDR3 is 13 amino acids long. This chain's CDR3 is CASSQVQQETQYF. The CDR3 DNA reads as TGTGCCAGCAGCCAAGTCCAGCAAGAGACCCAGTACTTC.

The CDR3 coding sequence is TGTGCCAGCAGCTCCCGACAGGCTATAAGTGAGCAGTTCTTC. Its protein product is CASSSRQAISEQFF. V is TRBV9 and J is TRBJ2-1; D is possibly TRBD1 (6 bases). The CDR3 sequence is 14 residues long. V lost 4 bases, J lost 9 bases, and 17 bases lay in between. Germline V CDR1 and CDR2: SGDLS, YYNGEE.

This rearrangement joins TRBV29-1 to TRBJ1-2, with D tentatively TRBD1 (5 bases). Germline CDR1 SQVTM, CDR2 ANQGSEA. V dropped 7 bases and J dropped 6 bases, with 12 bases sitting between them. The CDR3 runs to 11 residues. The CDR3 DNA is TGCAGCGCCCGGCAGGGAGATGGCTACACCTTC. Its protein product is CSARQGDGYTF.

The chain has TRBV2 and TRBJ2-2; 12 bases map to TRBD2. The CDR3 spans 20 residues. Germline values: CDR1 SNHLY, CDR2 FYNNEI. J lost 3 bases, V lost 3 bases, and 14 bases had no gene match. In nucleotides, the CDR3 is TGTGCCAGCAGTGACGGTATAGGACTAGCGGGACCGGGTGACACCGGGGAGCTGTTTTTT. Translating it yields CASSDGIGLAGPGDTGELFF.

Comments on this clone: Other DNA variants within this sample encode the same CDR3. The chain employs TRBV6-5 and TRBJ1-3; D is perhaps TRBD1 (5 bases). The CDR3 sequence is 14 residues long. Trimming removed 4 bases from V and 4 bases from J, with 11 bases in between. Germline-derived CDR1 and CDR2 are MNHEY and SVGAGI. CDR3 nucleotides: TGTGCCAGCAGTTTAGCAGGGATAGGAAACACCATATATTTT. Its translation: CASSLAGIGNTIYF.

This clone appeared a single time. CDR3 sequence (DNA): TGCGCCAGCAGTGCTAGCTCCTATAATTCACCCCTCCACTTT. Translation gives CASSASSYNSPLHF. The chain has TRBV5-1 and TRBJ1-6; D is uncertain. CDR3 length equals 14 residues. Germline values: CDR1 SGHRS, CDR2 YFSETQ. V was cut by 5 bases and J by 0 bases, with 6 bases left in between.

This chain links TRBV28 with TRBJ1-2; no clear D gene. Germline V gene data show CDR1 as MDHEN and CDR2 as SYDVKM. V shed 11 bases and J shed 3 bases, with 16 bases lying between them. The CDR3 totals 13 residues. CDR3 in amino acids: CASAAGRDYGYTF. The CDR3 region has the DNA TGTGCCTCGGCGGCGGGGAGGGACTATGGCTACACCTTC.

The CDR3 loop is CASSAYRDRGPGNTIYF. The DNA of the CDR3 is TGTGCCAGCAGCGCTTACCGGGACAGGGGTCCTGGAAACACCATATATTTT. The rearrangement joins TRBV9 to TRBJ1-3; 10 positions agree with TRBD1. Germline-derived CDR1 and CDR2 are SGDLS and YYNGEE. V lost 3 bases, J lost 2 bases, and 8 bases stayed unmatched. This CDR3 contains 17 residues.

The rearrangement links TRBV4-3 to TRBJ2-5, with 10 nucleotides matching TRBD2. Trimming removed 4 bases from V and 3 bases from J; junction bases left unmatched: 5. Germline V gene lookup returns CDR1 LGHNA and CDR2 YSLEER. This CDR3 is built from 15 residues. CDR3 in amino acids: CASSLGLAYEETQYF. The CDR3 DNA sequence: TGCGCCAGCAGCCTGGGACTAGCGTACGAAGAGACCCAGTACTTC.

In its sample, this clone was seen once. CDR3 in DNA: TGTGCCAGCAGTTCGGATTCCAATCAGCCCCAGCATTTT. It translates to CASSSDSNQPQHF. This sequence joins TRBV27 and TRBJ1-5; D unresolved. The CDR3 is made up of 13 amino acids. Deletions cut 4 bases from V and 3 bases from J, with 7 bases between. Germline-derived CDR1 and CDR2 are MNHEY and SMNVEV (reference sequence).

The chain is built from TRBV5-1 and TRBJ1-5; D is possibly TRBD1 (6 bases). The CDR3 is 13 residues long. Germline-derived CDR1 and CDR2 are SGHRS and YFSETQ. Trimming pared 4 bases from V and 7 bases from J, leaving 12 bases between. CDR3 residues: CASSLNRDQPQHF. CDR3 bases: TGCGCCAGCAGCCTCAACAGGGACCAGCCCCAGCATTTT. The variable domain in full, with the rest retrieved from reference TRBV5-1 and TRBJ1-5, is KAGVTQTPRYLIKTRGQQVTLSCSPISGHRSVSWYQQTPGQGLQFLFEYFSETQRNKGNFPGRFSGRQFSNSRSEMNVSTLELGDSALYLCASSLNRDQPQHFGDGTRLSIL.

The CDR3 DNA is TGTGCCAGCAGTTTAAGGCCCGGCCCAGACATTCAGTACTTC. Translation gives CASSLRPGPDIQYF. The rearrangement links TRBV27 to TRBJ2-4; D not resolved. Trimming left V 2 bases short and J 8 bases short, with 13 bases between. The CDR3 contains 14 residues. Germline values: CDR1 MNHEY, CDR2 SMNVEV (reference sequence).

A few counts support this clone. For the CDR3, the DNA is TGCAGTGCTAGTAAGGGTTTCGTCACTGAAGCTTTCTTT. Protein sequence: CSASKGFVTEAFF. The V gene is TRBV20-1, the J gene TRBJ1-1; D unresolved. This CDR3 is 13 amino acids long. Germline V CDR1 and CDR2: DFQATT, SNEGSKA (reference sequence). With 3 bases removed from V and 4 bases from J, the gap between germline ends came to 12 bases.

V is TRBV5-5 and J is TRBJ1-3; D unclear. Germline V CDR1 and CDR2: SGHKS, YYEKEE (reference sequence). The CDR3 has 14 amino acids. V was cut by 1 base and J by 0 bases, with 5 bases left in between. CDR3 protein: CASSLPSSGNTIYF. The CDR3 coding sequence is TGTGCCAGCAGCTTGCCTAGCTCTGGAAACACCATATATTTT.

The chain links TRBV28 to TRBJ2-1, with 9 bases aligning to TRBD2. The CDR3 extends over 15 amino acids. Germline-derived CDR1 and CDR2 are MDHEN and SYDVKM. V lost 5 bases to trimming and J lost 9 bases; unmatched junction nucleotides: 11. This chain's CDR3 is CASSAGREGRREQFF. The CDR3 region has the DNA TGTGCCAGCAGTGCGGGGCGGGAGGGCCGACGTGAGCAGTTCTTC.